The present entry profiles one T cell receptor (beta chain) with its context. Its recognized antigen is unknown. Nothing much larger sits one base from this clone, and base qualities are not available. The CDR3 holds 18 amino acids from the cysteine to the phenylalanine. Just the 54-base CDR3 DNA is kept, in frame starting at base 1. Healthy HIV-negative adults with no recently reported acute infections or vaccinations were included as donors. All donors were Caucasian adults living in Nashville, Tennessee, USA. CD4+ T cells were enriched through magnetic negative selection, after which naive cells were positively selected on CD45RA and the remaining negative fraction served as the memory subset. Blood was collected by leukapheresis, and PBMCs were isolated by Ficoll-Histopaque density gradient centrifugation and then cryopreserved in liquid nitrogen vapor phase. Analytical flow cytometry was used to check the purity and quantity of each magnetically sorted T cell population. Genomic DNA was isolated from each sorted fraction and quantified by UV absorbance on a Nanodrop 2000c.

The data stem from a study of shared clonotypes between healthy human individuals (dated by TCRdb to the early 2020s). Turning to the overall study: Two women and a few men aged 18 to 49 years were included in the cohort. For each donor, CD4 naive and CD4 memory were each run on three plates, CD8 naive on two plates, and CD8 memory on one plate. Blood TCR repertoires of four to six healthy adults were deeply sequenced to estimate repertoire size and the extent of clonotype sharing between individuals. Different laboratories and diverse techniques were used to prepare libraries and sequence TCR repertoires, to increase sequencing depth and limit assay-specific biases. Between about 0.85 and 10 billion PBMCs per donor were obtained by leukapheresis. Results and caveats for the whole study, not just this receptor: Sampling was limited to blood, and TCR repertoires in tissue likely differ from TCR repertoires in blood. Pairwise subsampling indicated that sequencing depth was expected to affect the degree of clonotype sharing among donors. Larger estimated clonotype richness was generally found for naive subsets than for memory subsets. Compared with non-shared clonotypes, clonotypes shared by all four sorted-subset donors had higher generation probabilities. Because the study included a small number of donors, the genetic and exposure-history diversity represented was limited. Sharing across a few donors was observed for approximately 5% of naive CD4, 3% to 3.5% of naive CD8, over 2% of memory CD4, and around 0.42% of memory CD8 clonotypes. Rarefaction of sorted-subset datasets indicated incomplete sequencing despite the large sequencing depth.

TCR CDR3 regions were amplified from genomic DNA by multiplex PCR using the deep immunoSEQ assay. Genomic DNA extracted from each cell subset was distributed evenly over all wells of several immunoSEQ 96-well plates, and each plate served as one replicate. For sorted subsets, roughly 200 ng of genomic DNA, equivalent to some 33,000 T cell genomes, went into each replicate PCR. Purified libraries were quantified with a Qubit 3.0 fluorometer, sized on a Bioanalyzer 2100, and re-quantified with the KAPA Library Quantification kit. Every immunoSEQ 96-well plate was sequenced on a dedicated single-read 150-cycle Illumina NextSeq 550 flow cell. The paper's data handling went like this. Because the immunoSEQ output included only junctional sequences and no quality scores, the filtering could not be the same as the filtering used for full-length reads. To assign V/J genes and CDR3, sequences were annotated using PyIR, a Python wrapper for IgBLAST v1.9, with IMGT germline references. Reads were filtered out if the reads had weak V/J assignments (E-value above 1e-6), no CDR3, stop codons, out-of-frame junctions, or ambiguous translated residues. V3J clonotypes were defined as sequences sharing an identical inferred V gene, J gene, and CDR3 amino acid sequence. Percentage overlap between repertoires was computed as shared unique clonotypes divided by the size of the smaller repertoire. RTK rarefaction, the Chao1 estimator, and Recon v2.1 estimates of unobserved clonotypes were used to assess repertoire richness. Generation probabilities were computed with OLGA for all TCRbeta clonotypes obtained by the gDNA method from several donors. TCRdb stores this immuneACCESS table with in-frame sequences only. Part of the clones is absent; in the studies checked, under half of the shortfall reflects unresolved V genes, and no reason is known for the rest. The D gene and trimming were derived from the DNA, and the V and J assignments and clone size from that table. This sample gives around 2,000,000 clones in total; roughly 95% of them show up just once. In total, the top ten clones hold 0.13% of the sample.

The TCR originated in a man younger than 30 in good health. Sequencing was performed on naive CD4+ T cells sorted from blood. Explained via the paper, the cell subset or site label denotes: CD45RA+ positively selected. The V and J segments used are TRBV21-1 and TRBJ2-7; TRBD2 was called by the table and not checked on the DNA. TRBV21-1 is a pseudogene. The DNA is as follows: TGTGCCAGCAGCAAAGGAGTGCGGACTACGACACACTCCTACGAGCAGTACTTC. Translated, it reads CASSKGVRTTTHSYEQYF.